These T cell receptor beta chains were read from a single sample in a study of T cells in Graves' hyperthyroidism and ophthalmopathy. TCRdb used MiXCR to reprocess the multiplex PCR reads, holding one entry per CDR3 protein. Here the sample spans fewer than 250,000 distinct CDR3 sequences, about a sixth being singletons. What was sequenced was blood. The receptors shown here come from a man between 45 and 60 years old with Graves' hyperthyroidism. CDR3s include the opening cysteine and the closing phenylalanine or tryptophan. Fields, in order: V gene, clone size, J gene, D gene, CDR3 protein, CDR3 DNA. D genes are given only for firm matches. Clone size, where shown, is once, few, many, or a class for clones that have expanded.

TRBV18	many	TRBJ1-1	NA	CASSPDKGETEAFF	TGTGCCAGCTCACCCGATAAGGGGGAAACTGAAGCTTTCTTT
TRBV9	NA	TRBJ2-1	NA	CASIARQGLYNEQFF	TGTGCCAGCATCGCTAGGCAGGGCTTATACAATGAGCAGTTCTTC
TRBV7-9	few	TRBJ2-5	NA	CASSLNSGTHGKTQYF	TGTGCCAGCAGCTTAAACTCCGGGACCCACGGCAAGACCCAGTACTTC
TRBV28	NA	TRBJ1-1	TRBD1	CASSIVPGGGLNTEAFF	TGTGCCAGCAGTATCGTGCCAGGGGGCGGATTAAACACTGAAGCTTTCTTT
TRBV28	many	TRBJ2-7	TRBD2	CASSLLAGGREQYF	TGTGCCAGCAGTTTGCTAGCGGGAGGAAGGGAGCAGTACTTC
TRBV18	few	TRBJ1-3	NA	CASSRIPGSSGNTIYF	TGTGCCAGCTCACGAATACCGGGAAGCTCTGGAAACACCATATATTTT
TRBV2	many	TRBJ2-5	NA	CASSGRASVQETQYF	TGTGCCAGCAGTGGGCGGGCTAGCGTCCAAGAGACCCAGTACTTC
TRBV20-1	many	TRBJ2-7	NA	CSARDPHTDYEQYF	TGCAGTGCTAGAGATCCACACACGGATTACGAGCAGTACTTC
TRBV24-1	NA	TRBJ2-1	NA	CATSGSSYNEQFF	TGTGCCACCAGCGGGAGTTCCTACAATGAGCAGTTCTTC
TRBV6-1	many	TRBJ2-1	NA	CASSEGLNNEQFF	TGTGCCAGCAGTGAAGGCCTTAACAATGAGCAGTTCTTC
TRBV7-9	many	TRBJ2-3	NA	CASSLLAADTQYF	TGTGCCAGCAGCTTACTAGCAGCAGATACGCAGTATTTT
TRBV6-2/TRBV6-3	NA	TRBJ2-3	TRBD2	CASSYSGLAGPSDTQYF	TGTGCCAGCAGTTACTCGGGACTAGCGGGACCATCAGATACGCAGTATTTT
TRBV7-2	many	TRBJ2-6	NA	CASSPGTVFSGANVLTF	TGTGCCAGCAGCCCCGGGACGGTCTTCTCTGGGGCCAACGTCCTGACTTTC